This T cell receptor beta chain was recovered during a study of regulatory T cells in long-lasting Graves disease. Germline CDR1 reads SNHLY; CDR2 reads FYNNEI. The CDR3 has 15 amino acids. Trimming at V came to 6 bases and at J to 2 bases, leaving 8 bases not matched to a gene. Researchers made TCR beta libraries by using iRepertoire HTBI primers and running Arm-PCR on CDR3 regions. Using its own MiXCR run on the multiplex PCR reads, TCRdb lists one record per CDR3 protein. Of hundreds of thousands of distinct CDR3 sequences listed, approximately 31% are singletons. The time point denotes: persistent/refractory GD, antithyroid drugs over 5 years with positive TRAb. After RNA was extracted from PBMCs, the TCR library was made from it.

This rearrangement joins TRBV2 to TRBJ2-7; 9 bases map to TRBD1. The clonotype comes from a female donor with Graves disease. The sample was peripheral blood mononuclear cells (PBMCs), taken when the disease was refractory, from a patient treated with antithyroid drugs. The CDR3 here is CASRTQTGGAYEQYF. Written as DNA, the CDR3 is TGTGCCAGCAGGACCCAGACAGGGGGGGCCTACGAGCAGTACTTC.